The clone carrying this T cell receptor (beta chain) was seen only a few times. The antigen is unknown. The isolated RNA, all of it, was reverse transcribed, so expressed TCRB transcripts were what got sequenced. TCRdb keeps only in-frame clones here, not all; method: immunoSEQ multiplex PCR. The data hold 500,000 to 800,000 clones, with roughly an eighth observed a single time. The sample originates from a study of beta chain features in type 1 diabetes. Study-level background: Healthy donors, compared against patients, showed similar age, gender and cell yields. General observations from the study: VDJ junctions from type 1 diabetes patients carried fewer insertions and larger deletions. Among all four CD4+ subsets, Type 1 diabetes patients had TCRB CDR3s that were moderately but significantly shorter.

This CDR3 has 16 residues. The V and J ends lost 5 bases and 0 bases respectively, with 16 bases between them. The germline gives CDR1 SNHLY, CDR2 FYNNEI. The sequencing input was naive CD4+ T cells from blood. The TCR was taken from a man aged 25-40 years with type 1 diabetes. This chain connects TRBV2 to TRBJ2-5; D assignment may be TRBD1 or TRBD2 (5 bases each). The CDR3 sequence: CASSTSGTGNQETQYF. In DNA, the CDR3 is TGTGCCAGCAGTACATCCGGGACGGGGAACCAAGAGACCCAGTACTTC.